Each of the 10 T cell receptor beta chains below was sequenced from the same sample in a study of metastatic and nonmetastatic thyroid tumors. TCRdb re-analyzed the PCR reads using MiXCR. Among tens of thousands of clones listed, approximately 25% were seen once. Each patient went into thyroid surgery without having received any treatment. The sequencing sample was made of blood. Receptor source: a female donor with papillary thyroid cancer or a benign thyroid nodule (not recorded which). Some clones in this sample may be carry-over from other donors' samples.

This clone has at least ten counts. The chain joins TRBV24-1 to TRBJ1-4, with D uncertain. Per germline, CDR1 KGHDR and CDR2 SFDVKD. The germline V and J ends were trimmed by 3 bases and 5 bases, with 0 bases remaining between them. The CDR3 totals 11 residues. The CDR3 is CATSDNEKLFF. The CDR3 DNA reads as TGTGCCACCAGTGATAATGAAAAACTGTTTTTT.

The chain links TRBV5-4 to TRBJ2-7; 7 bases match TRBD2. Trimming at V came to 2 bases and at J to 5 bases, leaving 10 bases not matched to a gene. Per the germline V gene, CDR1 is SGHNT and CDR2 is YYREEE (reference sequence). CDR3 size: 15 residues. The CDR3 DNA reads as TGTGCCAGCAGCTTCTTGGGGGGAGGGCGGAACGAGCAGTACTTC. This sequence encodes CASSFLGGGRNEQYF.

This clone was seen repeatedly, ten times or more. Being one base from a much bigger clone, this may be a read error. The chain links TRBV6-1 to TRBJ1-1, with 7 bases fitting TRBD1. Per the germline V gene, CDR1 is MNHNS and CDR2 is SASEGT. The CDR3 contains 15 residues. The CDR3, as DNA: TGTGTCAGCAGTCGACAGGGCCCGAAGAACACTGAAGCTTTCTTT. Protein: CVSSRQGPKNTEAFF.

This clone was picked up many times. The chain couples TRBV28 to TRBJ1-5; D ambiguous. Trimming took 6 bases from V and 2 from J, leaving 5 bases between them. The germline CDR1 and CDR2 sequences are MDHEN and SYDVKM. The CDR3 sequence is 12 residues long. CDR3 residues: CASRTGNQPQHF. The CDR3 bases are TGTGCCAGCAGGACTGGCAATCAGCCCCAGCATTTT.

This clone was counted many times. V and J are TRBV27 and TRBJ2-6; D is unclear. Trimming cost V 0 bases and J 4 bases, with 7 bases left between them. CDR1 MNHEY and CDR2 SMNVEV come from the germline V gene (reference sequence). The length of the CDR3 is 15 residues. The chain's CDR3 is CASSLSTLGANVLTF. DNA of the CDR3: TGTGCCAGCAGTTTATCAACACTCGGGGCCAACGTCCTGACTTTC.

This clone has just a few counts. The rearrangement uses TRBV27 and TRBJ2-7; no firm D call. The CDR3 contains 18 residues. Between the trimmed V and J ends, which lost 5 bases and 4 bases, there was a span of 27 bases. Germline V lookup: CDR1 MNHEY, CDR2 SMNVEV (reference sequence). The CDR3 reads CASSPPTGTAGWVYEQYF. The CDR3 DNA reads TGTGCCAGCAGTCCCCCGACGGGTACCGCAGGATGGGTTTACGAGCAGTACTTC.

This clone has a single count. This chain connects TRBV30 to TRBJ1-1; maybe TRBD1 (5 bases). Germline V lookup: CDR1 GTSNPN, CDR2 SVGIG (reference sequence). V was cut by 3 bases and J by 0 bases, with 20 bases left in between. This CDR3 spans 17 amino acids. This CDR3 is CAWRPRDLIRVNTEAFF. CDR3 DNA: TGTGCCTGGAGGCCCCGGGACCTCATACGAGTGAACACTGAAGCTTTCTTT.

On this clone: The junction differs from germline at one of its ends, possibly a read error. This sample also contains other DNA sequences that code for the same CDR3. V gene TRBV20-1 combines with J gene TRBJ2-1, with D hard to call. This CDR3 has 11 residues. Per the germline V gene, CDR1 is DFQATT and CDR2 is SNEGSKA (reference sequence). DNA for the CDR3: TGCAGCGCTAGAGAGGAGTCCATCGGTTTCTTC. Translation gives CSAREESIGFF.

This clone has a handful of counts. At one end, the junction sequence differs from germline, possibly due to a read error. The chain combines TRBV15 with TRBJ1-1, with D possibly matching TRBD1 (6 bases). Germline assignment: CDR1 LNHNV and CDR2 YYDKDF (reference sequence). The CDR3 totals 15 residues. CDR3 in DNA: TGCACCACCAGCAGAGACCTAGTAGGGGGAACTGAAGCTTTCTTT. As protein: CTTSRDLVGGTEAFF.

This clone was observed many times. The chain's CDR3 is CASSPPGLAGDTQYF. The CDR3 nucleotides read TGTGCCAGCAGTCCACCGGGACTAGCGGGTGATACGCAGTATTTT. V usage is TRBV12-3 or TRBV12-4 and J usage is TRBJ2-3, with 12 positions matching TRBD2. The V gene end was trimmed by 5 bases and the J gene end by 6 bases; junction bases not matched to a gene: 6. The CDR3 covers 15 residues.